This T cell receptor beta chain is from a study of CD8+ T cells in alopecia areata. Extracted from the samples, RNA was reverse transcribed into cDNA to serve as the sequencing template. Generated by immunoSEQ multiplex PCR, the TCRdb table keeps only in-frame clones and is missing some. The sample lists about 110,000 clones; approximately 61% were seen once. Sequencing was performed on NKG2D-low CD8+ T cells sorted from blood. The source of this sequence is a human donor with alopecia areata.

CDR3 loop: CATSREARRTSEQYF. CDR3 nucleotide sequence: TGTGCCACCAGCAGAGAGGCTAGGAGGACATCCGAGCAGTACTTC. V and J are TRBV15 and TRBJ2-7, with D possibly being TRBD1 or TRBD2 (5 bases each). Germline values: CDR1 LNHNV, CDR2 YYDKDF (reference sequence). CDR3 length equals 15 residues. Trimming left V 0 bases short and J 6 bases short, with 15 bases between.